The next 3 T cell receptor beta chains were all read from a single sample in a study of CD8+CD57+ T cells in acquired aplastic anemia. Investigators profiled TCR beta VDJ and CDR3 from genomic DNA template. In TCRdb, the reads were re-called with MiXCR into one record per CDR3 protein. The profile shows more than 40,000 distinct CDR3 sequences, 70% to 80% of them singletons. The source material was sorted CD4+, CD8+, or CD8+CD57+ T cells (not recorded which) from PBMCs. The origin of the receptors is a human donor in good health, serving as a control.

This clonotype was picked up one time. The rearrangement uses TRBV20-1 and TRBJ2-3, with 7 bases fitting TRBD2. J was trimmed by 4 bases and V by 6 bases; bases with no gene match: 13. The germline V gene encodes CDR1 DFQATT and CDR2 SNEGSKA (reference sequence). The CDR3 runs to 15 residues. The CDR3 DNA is TGCAGTGCCCGGCGTCCAGGACTAGGGGCAGATACGCAGTATTTT. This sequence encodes CSARRPGLGADTQYF.

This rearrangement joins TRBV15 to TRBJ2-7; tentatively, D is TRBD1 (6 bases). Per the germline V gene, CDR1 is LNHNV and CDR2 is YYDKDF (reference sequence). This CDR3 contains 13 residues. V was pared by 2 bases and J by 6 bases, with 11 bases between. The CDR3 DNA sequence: TGTGCCACCAGCAGACAACAGGGTGGCGAGCAGTACTTC. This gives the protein CATSRQQGGEQYF.

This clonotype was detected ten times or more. DNA for the CDR3: TGTGCCAGCAGTGCAGGGATCCTCACAGATACGCAGTATTTT. Protein sequence: CASSAGILTDTQYF. The genes are TRBV6-1 and TRBJ2-3; D may be TRBD1 (5 bases). From germline, CDR1 is MNHNS and CDR2 SASEGT. This CDR3 is 14 amino acids long. V lost 4 bases, J lost 2 bases, and 10 bases lay in between.